Following are 10 T cell receptor beta chains from one sample sequenced in a study of shared clonotypes between healthy human individuals. Clones were read by immunoSEQ multiplex PCR, and TCRdb kept only the in-frame ones, dropping some. Of over 1.4 million clones in the sample, more than 95% were seen once. Sequences were obtained from naive CD4+ T cells sorted from blood. Indicated subset: CD45RA+ positively selected. The receptor source for this set is a man aged 25-40 years in good health.

The rearrangement joins TRBV21-1 to TRBJ1-4; no DNA check was done on the table's D call, TRBD1. TRBV21-1 is a known pseudogene. The CDR3 sequence is 13 residues long. CDR3 coding DNA: TGTGCCAGCAGCAGACTAACAGGGTGGAAACTGTTTTTT. It encodes CASSRLTGWKLFF.

The chain joins TRBV11-3 to TRBJ2-1, with 9 positions matching TRBD1. In germline, CDR1 is SGHNT, CDR2 YENEEA. CDR3 length equals 14 residues. The trim removed 5 bases at V and 4 bases at J, leaving 3 bases unmatched. CDR3 sequence (DNA): TGTGCCAGCAGCCTAGGACAGGGGTACAATGAGCAGTTCTTC. Its translation is CASSLGQGYNEQFF.

The rearrangement links TRBV6-5 to TRBJ1-1; weak D call: TRBD1 (6 bases). V lost 6 bases and J 4 bases, leaving 15 bases between the germline ends. Per germline, CDR1 MNHEY and CDR2 SVGAGI. CDR3 length: 14 amino acids. The CDR3 region has the DNA TGTGCCAGCAGGGACCCAGGGGCCTTCACTGAAGCTTTCTTT. Its protein product is CASRDPGAFTEAFF.

This sequence joins TRBV7-8 and TRBJ1-4; D perhaps matches TRBD1 (5 bases). The CDR3 runs to 16 residues. Trimming pared 0 bases from V and 8 bases from J, leaving 16 bases between. From germline, CDR1 is SGHVS and CDR2 FQNEAQ. The CDR3 reads CASSLAGGAGREKLFF. The CDR3 DNA sequence: TGTGCCAGCAGCTTAGCGGGCGGGGCAGGGCGGGAAAAACTGTTTTTT.

The chain combines TRBV5-4 with TRBJ2-1; 9 bases line up with TRBD2. The germline gives CDR1 SGHNT, CDR2 YYREEE (reference sequence). Unmatched junction bases numbered 9, after V lost 5 bases and J lost 9 bases. The CDR3 contains 14 residues. CDR3 coding DNA: TGTGCCAGCAGGGGTAGCGGGAGTTTCCCTGAGCAGTTCTTC. Protein product: CASRGSGSFPEQFF. Based on the CDR3 plus reference TRBV5-4 and TRBJ2-1, the full variable domain is ETGVTQSPTHLIKTRGQQVTLRCSSQSGHNTVSWYQQALGQGPQFIFQYYREEENGRGNFPPRFSGLQFPNYSSELNVNALELDDSALYLCASRGSGSFPEQFFGPGTRLTVL.

V gene TRBV2 combines with J gene TRBJ2-3; no clear D gene. The germline CDR1 and CDR2 sequences are SNHLY and FYNNEI. This CDR3 is built from 13 residues. The V end was cut by 5 bases, the J end by 2 bases, with 8 bases between. This CDR3 is CASSTRLTDTQYF. As DNA, the CDR3 is TGTGCCAGCAGTACACGGCTCACAGATACGCAGTATTTT.

The chain joins TRBV18 to TRBJ2-2; 13 bases match TRBD2. V shed 0 bases, J shed 0 bases, and the junction held 13 bases outside the gene matches. Germline loops: CDR1 KGHSH, CDR2 LQKENI. The CDR3 spans 22 residues. CDR3 loop: CASSPPWSFGTSGKTNTGELFF. CDR3 DNA sequence: TGTGCCAGCTCACCACCGTGGTCTTTCGGGACTAGCGGGAAAACGAACACCGGGGAGCTGTTTTTT.

The chain joins TRBV4-1 to TRBJ2-4; D remains unclear. Germline loops: CDR1 MGHRA, CDR2 YSYEKL. The CDR3 length is 16 residues. Trimming left V 1 base short and J 0 bases short, with 10 bases between. The CDR3 bases are TGCGCCAGCAGCCAAGGGCTGGATCTAGCCAAAAACATTCAGTACTTC. Translation gives CASSQGLDLAKNIQYF.

The sample holds a few counts of this clone. At the DNA level, this CDR3 is encoded by other sequences in the same sample as well. This sequence joins TRBV7-2 and TRBJ1-5; D is unresolved. The CDR3 spans 13 residues. CDR1 is SGHTA, CDR2 FQGNSA, per germline. Trimming took off 1 base at V and 5 bases at J, with 6 bases between the two ends. The CDR3 nucleotides are TGTGCCAGCAGCTTAGGGGTGCATCAGCCCCAGCATTTT. The encoded protein is CASSLGVHQPQHF.

This rearrangement joins TRBV25-1 to TRBJ2-2, with no clear D. The V and J ends lost 2 bases and 6 bases respectively, with 7 bases between them. Per the germline V gene, CDR1 is MGHDK and CDR2 is SYGVNS. This CDR3 comprises 13 residues. The CDR3 sequence is CASSEPGSGELFF. Here the CDR3 DNA reads TGTGCCAGCAGTGAACCTGGGTCCGGGGAGCTGTTTTTT.